The present entry profiles one TCR beta chain with its context. There is no known antigen for this receptor. Nothing much larger sits one base from this clone, and base qualities are not available. The entry originates in a study of blood T cell repertoires in COVID-19 (dated by TCRdb to the early 2020s). With respect to the entire study: The collaborator samples originated in the United States, Italy and Spain and spanned the acute and convalescent phases of COVID-19. The prospective study material was composed of cDNA or gDNA derived from T cells, B-cell-depleted T cells, or PBMCs. Deeply sampled blood TCRbeta repertoires from subjects exposed to, actively infected with, or recovered from COVID-19 were included in the dataset. The repertoires were made available in a free public database intended to serve as a resource for research on the immune response to SARS-CoV-2. The samples were drawn from the first 160 participants of the ongoing ImmuneRACE study and from some 1,300 subjects provided by 6 global collaborators. The sample metadata nearly always contained a de-identified subject ID, COVID-19 status, age in years and sex. Where available, HLA class I and class II types were obtained from metadata supplied by the sample provider rather than from assay-based typing.

The CDR3 sequence holds 14 residues, the cysteine and phenylalanine included. Just the 42-base CDR3 DNA is kept, in frame starting at base 1. CDR1 SGHRS and CDR2 YFSETQ are derived from the germline V gene. The V and J ends are trimmed by 4 bases and 5 bases, leaving 15 bases between them. The collaborating institutions used their own protocols to collect whole blood in K2EDTA tubes. For TCRbeta analysis, collaborators shipped samples in one of three forms: frozen whole blood, isolated PBMCs, or DNA extracted from either of those sample types. TCRbeta CDR3 regions were amplified from genomic DNA by means of the immunoSEQ Assay, a bias-controlled multiplex PCR. The original methods were these. Within the assay, amplification of reference gene primers was used to estimate how many nucleated cells each sample contained. To quantify the absolute abundance of each unique TCRbeta CDR3 rearrangement, sequence reads were collapsed and filtered. For each sample, productive Simpson clonality was calculated as the square root of Simpson's diversity index across productive rearrangements. Not all clones reach the TCRdb copy of this immuneACCESS table, which keeps in-frame sequences only. Checked studies attribute under half of the gap to unresolved V genes and leave the rest unexplained. That table gives V, J and clone size, and the DNA gave D and trimming. Here the sample has under 60,000 clones; over 65% occur a single time. In total, the top ten clones hold roughly 5% of the sample.

Study-wide findings and limitations: How much clinical and demographic metadata was included differed by source and by participant, and the metadata was provided uncurated.

Sequencing was carried out using peripheral blood. Recombination joined TRBV5-1 with TRBJ2-5; possibly the D gene is TRBD2, per 5 matching bases. This TCR was recovered from a human donor in a cohort sampled during active COVID-19. The CDR3 region: CASSRSWRQETQYF. The DNA is as follows: TGCGCCAGCAGCCGCAGCTGGAGGCAGGAGACCCAGTACTTC.